One sample yielded the 25 T cell receptor beta chains listed below, sequenced in a study of identical twins. TCRdb recomputed calls from the 5' RACE reads with MiXCR, one row per CDR3 protein. This repertoire shows 1.5 million or so distinct CDR3 sequences, around 33% found once; its top ten account for roughly 0.3%. The sample comprised cord blood. The source of these receptors is a newborn girl in good health.

This chain links TRBV20-1 with TRBJ2-1; perhaps TRBD1 as D (6 bases). The length of the CDR3 is 14 residues. V was cut by 2 bases and J by 10 bases, with 18 bases left in between. Germline V gene lookup returns CDR1 DFQATT and CDR2 SNEGSKA (reference sequence). The CDR3 sequence: CSARPRMGAQEQFF. The DNA for the CDR3 is TGCAGTGCTAGACCTCGTATGGGGGCTCAGGAGCAGTTCTTC.

This clonotype was seen a few times. J is TRBJ1-2 and V is TRBV20-1, with 10 bases identical to TRBD1. With 5 bases clipped from V and 6 bases from J, the junction kept 6 bases outside the gene matches. The CDR3 is 13 residues long. From germline, CDR1 is DFQATT and CDR2 SNEGSKA (reference sequence). The CDR3 spells CSAPRTGGNGYTF. The CDR3 bases are TGCAGTGCTCCTCGGACAGGGGGGAATGGCTACACCTTC.

This clonotype was detected only a few times. V is TRBV28 and J is TRBJ2-1; D remains unclear. The J call is uncertain, as TRBJ2-7 better fits the DNA end. The germline V gene encodes CDR1 MDHEN and CDR2 SYDVKM. The CDR3 runs 12 residues. The chain's CDR3 is CASSYPYNEQYF. The CDR3 bases are TGTGCCAGCAGTTACCCCTACAATGAGCAGTACTTC.

The chain combines TRBV6-5 with TRBJ1-1; D is perhaps TRBD1 (6 bases). Between the trimmed V and J ends, which lost 7 bases and 5 bases, there was a span of 20 bases. CDR1 is MNHEY and CDR2 is SVGAGI in the germline V gene. The CDR3 has 15 residues. In nucleotides, the CDR3 is TGTGCCAGCACTCACGGTCGGGGGCTGGGAACTGAAGCTTTCTTT. Translation gives CASTHGRGLGTEAFF.

To note about this clonotype: With a much larger clone just one base away, this may be a read error. This chain joins TRBV25-1 and TRBJ2-7; a possible D gene is TRBD2 (6 bases). Trimming cost V 1 base and J 0 bases, with 10 bases left between them. Germline loops: CDR1 MGHDK, CDR2 SYGVNS. This CDR3 has 15 residues. The CDR3 is CASSEFEGGSYEQYF. CDR3 DNA sequence: TGTGCCAGCAGTGAATTTGAGGGAGGCTCCTACGAGCAGTACTTC.

This clonotype appeared a few times. This chain links TRBV6-2 or TRBV6-3 with TRBJ2-5; 7 bases line up with TRBD2. V dropped 6 bases and J dropped 5; count of bases not matched to a gene: 6. Germline V lookup: CDR1 MNHEY, CDR2 SVGEGT. The CDR3 totals 13 residues. Here the CDR3 reads CASRRAGLETQYF. CDR3 sequence (DNA): TGTGCCAGCAGACGAGCGGGATTGGAGACCCAGTACTTC.

This chain connects TRBV12-5 to TRBJ1-2; D is perhaps TRBD1 (6 bases). This CDR3 is 18 amino acids long. Germline loops: CDR1 LGHNT, CDR2 FRNRAP. Trimming shortened V by 0 bases and J by 3 bases, and 20 bases separated the two germline ends. The CDR3 spells CASGLVTLEGETDYGYTF. CDR3 coding DNA: TGTGCTAGTGGTTTGGTAACTCTCGAGGGGGAGACGGACTATGGCTACACCTTC.

V and J are TRBV28 and TRBJ1-5; D remains ambiguous. This CDR3 is built from 14 residues. V lost 7 bases and J lost 2, with 12 bases in between. Germline V gene lookup returns CDR1 MDHEN and CDR2 SYDVKM. The CDR3 region has the DNA TGTGCCAGCATCCGGCCCGCAGGCAATCAGCCCCAGCATTTT. Amino acid sequence: CASIRPAGNQPQHF.

Comment on this clonotype: An end of the junction does not agree with germline; a read error may underlie this. V usage is TRBV28 and J usage is TRBJ2-1; possible D gene TRBD2, 5 bases. The CDR3 loop spans 16 amino acids. Germline CDR1 reads MDHEN; CDR2 reads SYDVKM. Written as DNA, the CDR3 is TGTGCCACCTCCCGACCAGGACTCCTCTCCCACAATGTGCAGTTCTTC. As protein: CATSRPGLLSHNVQFF.

This chain uses TRBV20-1 with TRBJ2-2, with unresolved D. Trimming stripped 2 bases from V and 6 bases from J, with 7 bases between. The CDR3 runs 12 residues. Germline loops: CDR1 DFQATT, CDR2 SNEGSKA (reference sequence). Written as DNA, the CDR3 is TGCAGTGCTAGATTAACGCCCGGGGAGCTGTTTTTT. As protein: CSARLTPGELFF.

CDR3 nucleotide sequence: TGTGCCAGCAGCTTAAAACGGACAGGAGCCGGTGAAGCTTTCTTT. Translated: CASSLKRTGAGEAFF. The V gene is TRBV7-8, the J gene TRBJ1-1, with 7 bases that match TRBD1. Germline trimming cut 2 bases from V and 7 bases from J; bases unmatched to any gene: 10. The CDR3 length is 15 residues. In germline, CDR1 is SGHVS, CDR2 FQNEAQ.

This clonotype appeared a few times. Compared with germline, one end of the junction differs, possibly owing to a read error. The chain joins TRBV4-2 to TRBJ2-7; 10 positions match TRBD2. The germline gives CDR1 LGHNA, CDR2 YNFKEQ. CDR3 length: 16 amino acids. CDR3 region: CAISQAASGSSYEQYF. The CDR3 DNA follows: TGTGCCATCAGCCAAGCGGCTAGCGGGAGCTCCTACGAGCAGTACTTC.

This rearrangement joins TRBV7-2 to TRBJ2-1; 11 positions match TRBD2. This CDR3 comprises 14 residues. CDR1 is SGHTA, CDR2 FQGNSA, per germline. The ends lost 1 base at V and 10 bases at J; junction bases unmatched: 3. The CDR3 loop is CASSLVAGGREQFF. The CDR3 region has the DNA TGTGCCAGCAGCTTAGTAGCGGGAGGGAGAGAGCAGTTCTTC.

This clonotype came up a few times. The rearrangement joins TRBV27 to TRBJ1-5, with 8 bases matching TRBD1. This CDR3 comprises 16 residues. The trim removed 6 bases at V and 2 bases at J, leaving 9 bases unmatched. Germline lookup yields CDR1 MNHEY and CDR2 SMNVEV (reference sequence). This chain's CDR3 is CASSPRTGTGNQPQHF. CDR3 nucleotides: TGTGCCAGCAGCCCCCGGACAGGGACGGGCAATCAGCCCCAGCATTTT.

The chain employs TRBV6-1 and TRBJ1-1; D ambiguous. Trimming removed 7 bases from V and 1 base from J, with 13 bases in between. CDR1 is MNHNS, CDR2 SASEGT, per germline. The CDR3 extends over 14 amino acids. The CDR3 sequence is CASTRAGWNTEAFF. The CDR3 bases are TGTGCCAGCACGAGAGCAGGATGGAACACTGAAGCTTTCTTT.

J is TRBJ2-3 and V is TRBV7-6; TRBD2 aligns across 11 bases. CDR1 is SGHVS and CDR2 is FNYEAQ in the germline V gene. The length of the CDR3 is 16 residues. Trimming at V came to 2 bases and at J to 3 bases, leaving 4 bases not matched to a gene. CDR3 in amino acids: CASSLFASGGTDTQYF. CDR3 nucleotides: TGTGCCAGCAGCTTATTCGCTAGCGGGGGGACAGATACGCAGTATTTT.

There are a few counts of this clonotype. DNA of the CDR3: TGCAGCGTCGGGACTAGCCGATACTACAATGAGCAGTTCTTC. Its translation: CSVGTSRYYNEQFF. The chain recombines TRBV29-1 with TRBJ2-1; 9 positions match TRBD2. The CDR3 loop spans 14 amino acids. The J segment lost 3 bases and the V segment lost 6 bases, leaving 6 bases of the junction unmatched. Germline lookup yields CDR1 SQVTM and CDR2 ANQGSEA.

The chain uses TRBV12-3 or TRBV12-4 and TRBJ2-4; D perhaps matches TRBD2 (5 bases). The ends were cut back, 1 base at V and 6 bases at J, with 16 bases in the middle. The CDR3 covers 16 residues. Here the CDR3 reads CASSLGYPRGGNIQYF. CDR3 nucleotides: TGTGCCAGCAGTTTAGGTTACCCTCGTGGAGGAAACATTCAGTACTTC.

This clonotype showed up just a few times. The chain uses TRBV12-3 or TRBV12-4 and TRBJ2-1, with D perhaps TRBD2 (5 bases). This CDR3 is 14 amino acids long. The V end lost 3 bases, the J end lost 2 bases, and 8 bases lay between the germline ends. This CDR3 reads CASSFPLAYNEQFF. In DNA, the CDR3 is TGTGCCAGCAGTTTTCCACTAGCCTACAATGAGCAGTTCTTC.

V gene TRBV6-2 or TRBV6-3 combines with J gene TRBJ1-5, with 7 nucleotides matching TRBD1. This CDR3 region has 14 residues. Unmatched junction bases numbered 9, after V lost 7 bases and J lost 6 bases. Looked up from germline, CDR1 is MNHEY and CDR2 is SVGEGT. The CDR3 DNA follows: TGTGCCAGCAAGGGGACAGAGGAAATTCAGCCCCAGCATTTT. It specifies CASKGTEEIQPQHF.

In this sample, this clonotype turned up a few times. The rearrangement links TRBV20-1 to TRBJ2-7, with 7 nucleotides matching TRBD1. V gave up 3 bases and J gave up 0 bases; unmatched junction bases: 5. The length of the CDR3 is 14 residues. From germline, CDR1 is DFQATT and CDR2 SNEGSKA (reference sequence). The CDR3 DNA reads TGCAGTGCTAGCCGGGACAGCTTCTCCTACGAGCAGTACTTC. Protein product: CSASRDSFSYEQYF.

The chain combines TRBV2 with TRBJ1-4, with D tentatively TRBD1 (6 bases). Trimming shortened V by 6 bases and J by 6 bases, and 14 bases separated the two germline ends. The CDR3 extends over 14 amino acids. From germline, CDR1 is SNHLY and CDR2 FYNNEI. Here the CDR3 DNA reads TGTGCCAGCAGCGAAACAGGGTGGCATGAAAAACTGTTTTTT. Protein: CASSETGWHEKLFF.

The chain links TRBV18 to TRBJ2-1, with TRBD1 as a possible D gene (6 bases). Between the trimmed V and J ends, which lost 2 bases and 10 bases, there was a span of 15 bases. The CDR3 is made up of 14 amino acids. Germline V gene data show CDR1 as KGHSH and CDR2 as LQKENI. The CDR3 DNA is TGTGCCAGCTCACCAGGGATACAGGGTAGCGAGCAGTTCTTC. Residues: CASSPGIQGSEQFF.

V and J are TRBV27 and TRBJ2-7; 11 bases are a match to TRBD2. Germline lookup yields CDR1 MNHEY and CDR2 SMNVEV (reference sequence). Trimming at V came to 3 bases and at J to 3 bases, leaving 7 bases not matched to a gene. The CDR3 runs 16 residues. The CDR3 DNA reads as TGTGCCAGCAGTTTGACCCCGGGACTAGCGGACTACGAGCAGTACTTC. This translates into CASSLTPGLADYEQYF.

The chain has TRBV21-1 and TRBJ2-3; the D call of TRBD2 is as the table states it, not checked on the DNA. TRBV21-1 constitutes a pseudogene. The CDR3 sequence is 18 residues long. The CDR3 loop is CASSKARAGRSGTDTQYF. The CDR3 bases are TGTGCCAGCAGCAAAGCGCGGGCGGGCCGATCGGGCACAGATACGCAGTATTTT.